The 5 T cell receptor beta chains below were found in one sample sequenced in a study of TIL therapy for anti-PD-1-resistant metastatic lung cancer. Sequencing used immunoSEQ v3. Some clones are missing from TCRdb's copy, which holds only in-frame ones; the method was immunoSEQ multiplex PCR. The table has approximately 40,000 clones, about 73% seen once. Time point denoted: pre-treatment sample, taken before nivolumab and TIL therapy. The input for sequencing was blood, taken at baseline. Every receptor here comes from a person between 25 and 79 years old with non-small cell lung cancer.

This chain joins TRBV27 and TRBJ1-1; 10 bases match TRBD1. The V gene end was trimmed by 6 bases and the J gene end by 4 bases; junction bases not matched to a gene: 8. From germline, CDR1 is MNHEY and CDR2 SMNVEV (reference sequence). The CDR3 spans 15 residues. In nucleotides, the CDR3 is TGTGCCAGCAGCCCCCGGACAGGGGGAGGCACTGAAGCTTTCTTT. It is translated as CASSPRTGGGTEAFF.

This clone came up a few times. The CDR3: CASSFEGSSKYF. The CDR3 DNA follows: TGTGCCAGCAGCTTTGAGGGGAGTAGTAAGTACTTC. V usage is TRBV7-9 and J usage is TRBJ2-4; perhaps D is TRBD1 or TRBD2 (5 bases each). Trimming removed 3 bases at V and 14 bases at J, with 14 bases between. The CDR3 runs 12 residues. Germline V CDR1 and CDR2: SEHNR, FQNEAQ (reference sequence).

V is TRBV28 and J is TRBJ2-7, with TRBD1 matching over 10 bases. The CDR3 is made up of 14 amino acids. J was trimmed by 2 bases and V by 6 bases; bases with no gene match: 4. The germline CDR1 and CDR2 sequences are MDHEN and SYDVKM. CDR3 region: CASSRTGGTYEQYF. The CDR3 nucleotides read TGTGCCAGCAGCCGGACAGGGGGAACCTACGAGCAGTACTTC.

The CDR3 DNA reads TGTGCCAGCAGCTTACTTCCGGGAACTCCAACTAATGAAAAACTGTTTTTT. Protein: CASSLLPGTPTNEKLFF. The genes are TRBV7-9 and TRBJ1-4; D ambiguous. This CDR3 has 17 residues. The V end lost 2 bases, the J end lost 0 bases, and 13 bases lay between the germline ends. Germline lookup yields CDR1 SEHNR and CDR2 FQNEAQ (reference sequence).

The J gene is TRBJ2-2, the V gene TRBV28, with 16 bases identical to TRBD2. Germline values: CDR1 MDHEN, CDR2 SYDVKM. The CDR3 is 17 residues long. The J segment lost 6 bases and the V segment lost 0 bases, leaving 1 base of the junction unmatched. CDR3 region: CASSLWGLAGGPGELFF. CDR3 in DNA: TGTGCCAGCAGTTTATGGGGACTAGCGGGAGGGCCCGGGGAGCTGTTTTTT.